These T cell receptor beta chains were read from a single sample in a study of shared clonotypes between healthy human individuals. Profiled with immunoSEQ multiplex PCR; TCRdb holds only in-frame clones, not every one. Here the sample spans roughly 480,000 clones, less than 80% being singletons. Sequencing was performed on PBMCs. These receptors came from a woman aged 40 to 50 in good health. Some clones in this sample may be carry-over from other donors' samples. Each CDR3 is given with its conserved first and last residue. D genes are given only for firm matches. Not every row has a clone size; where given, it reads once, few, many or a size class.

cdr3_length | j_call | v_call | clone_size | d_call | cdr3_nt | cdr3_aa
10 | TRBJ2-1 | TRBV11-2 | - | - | TGTGCCAGCAGCTTTGGCGAGCAGTTCTTC | CASSFGEQFF
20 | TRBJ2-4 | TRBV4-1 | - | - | TGCGCCAGCAGCCAAGAATCCCCCGACCGGGCAGGGGGGGCCAAAAACATTCAGTACTTC | CASSQESPDRAGGAKNIQYF
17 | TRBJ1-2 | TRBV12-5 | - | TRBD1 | TGTGCTAGTGTCCCTGCCCGACAGGGGGGATGGTCCTATGGCTACACCTTC | CASVPARQGGWSYGYTF
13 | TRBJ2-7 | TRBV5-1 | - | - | TGCGCCAGCAGCTTGGCCGGGACACCTGAGCAGTACTTC | CASSLAGTPEQYF
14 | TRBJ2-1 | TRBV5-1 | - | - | TGCGCCAGCAGCTTGCTCCAAGGCTCGGGGGAGCAGTTCTTC | CASSLLQGSGEQFF
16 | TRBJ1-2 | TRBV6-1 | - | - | TGTGCCAGCAGTGTTTCCTCAGAGACAGTAAACTATGGCTACACCTTC | CASSVSSETVNYGYTF
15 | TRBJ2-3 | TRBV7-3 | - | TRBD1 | TGTGCCAGCAGCTTAATTGGGACAGGGGACGAGGCGCAGTATTTT | CASSLIGTGDEAQYF
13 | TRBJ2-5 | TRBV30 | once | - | TGTGCCTGGAGGCTCAGGGGTGGAGAGACCCAGTACTTC | CAWRLRGGETQYF
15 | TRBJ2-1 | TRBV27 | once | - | TGTGCCAGCAGCTCGCTAGACAGGTTCTACAATGAGCAGTTCTTC | CASSSLDRFYNEQFF
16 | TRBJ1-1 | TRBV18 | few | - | TGTGCCAGCTCACCACGGCAGGAAGGAGATGGGACTGAAGCTTTCTTT | CASSPRQEGDGTEAFF
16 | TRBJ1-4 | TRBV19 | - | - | TGTGCCAGTAGTATTATCGGAACCGAGAGAAATGAAAAACTGTTTTTT | CASSIIGTERNEKLFF
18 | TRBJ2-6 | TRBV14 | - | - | TGTGCCAGCAGCCAAGATTTGGTAAGGTCTGCTGGGGCCAACGTCCTGACTTTC | CASSQDLVRSAGANVLTF
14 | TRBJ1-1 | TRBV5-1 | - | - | TGCGCCAGCACCCTGGGACAAACGAACACTGAAGCTTTCTTT | CASTLGQTNTEAFF
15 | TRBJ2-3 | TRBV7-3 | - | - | TGTGCCAGCAGCTTCTCCGTAGATAGCACAGATACGCAGTATTTT | CASSFSVDSTDTQYF
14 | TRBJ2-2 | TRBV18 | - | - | TGTGCCAGCTCACCACCTAGCCTTGGCGGGGAGCTGTTTTTT | CASSPPSLGGELFF
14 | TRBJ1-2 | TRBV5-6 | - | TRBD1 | TGTGCCAGCAGCTTGGAGGACAGGGGCTATGGCTACACCTTC | CASSLEDRGYGYTF
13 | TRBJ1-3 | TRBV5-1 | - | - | TGCGCCAGCAGCTTTAACTCTGGAAACACCATATATTTT | CASSFNSGNTIYF
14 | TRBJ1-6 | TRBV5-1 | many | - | TGCGCCAGCAGCTTTTACAGCCTGAATTCACCCCTCCACTTT | CASSFYSLNSPLHF
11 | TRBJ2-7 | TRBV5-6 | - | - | TGTGCCAGCAGCGACGGAAGCGAGCAGTACTTC | CASSDGSEQYF
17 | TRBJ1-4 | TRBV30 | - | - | TGTGCCTGGAGTGTAGTATCGGGTTTTCCAACTAATGAAAAACTGTTTTTT | CAWSVVSGFPTNEKLFF
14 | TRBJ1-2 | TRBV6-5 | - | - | TGTGCCAGCTCGCCGCTGACAGCTAACTATGGCTACACCTTC | CASSPLTANYGYTF
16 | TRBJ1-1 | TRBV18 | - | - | TGTGCCAGCTCACCCACTGTATGGGGGCAGAACACTGAAGCTTTCTTT | CASSPTVWGQNTEAFF
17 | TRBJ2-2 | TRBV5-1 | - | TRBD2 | TGCGCCAGCAGCTTGGTTGCGGGAGGAGGGAACACCGGGGAGCTGTTTTTT | CASSLVAGGGNTGELFF
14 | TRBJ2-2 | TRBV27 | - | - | TGTGCCAGCAGTTTTGAACGAGGGGTTGGGGAGCTGTTTTTT | CASSFERGVGELFF
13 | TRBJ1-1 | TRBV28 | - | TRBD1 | TGTGCCACTGGGACAGCGACATACACTGAAGCTTTCTTT | CATGTATYTEAFF
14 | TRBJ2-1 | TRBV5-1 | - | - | TGCGCCAGCAGCTTGGGTCCTTCCAACAATGAGCAGTTCTTC | CASSLGPSNNEQFF
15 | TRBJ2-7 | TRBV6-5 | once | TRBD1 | TGTGCCAGCAGTTTGTATCAGGGGGCTTTGTACGAGCAGTACTTC | CASSLYQGALYEQYF
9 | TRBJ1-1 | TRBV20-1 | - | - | TGCAGTGCGGGCAATGAAGCTTTCTTT | CSAGNEAFF
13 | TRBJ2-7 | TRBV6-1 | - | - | TGTGCCAGCACCGGGCGGGACAGACTAGTTTGGTACTTC | CASTGRDRLVWYF
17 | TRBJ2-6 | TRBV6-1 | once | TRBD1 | TGTGCCAGCAGTGAACCTCGAGACAGGGCTGGGGCCAACGTCCTGACTTTC | CASSEPRDRAGANVLTF
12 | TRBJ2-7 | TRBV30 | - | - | TGTGCCTGTACCCGGGGGTACTACGAGCAGTACTTC | CACTRGYYEQYF
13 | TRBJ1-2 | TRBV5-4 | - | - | TGTGCCAGCAGCCTGGGCGTCAACTATGGCTACACCTTC | CASSLGVNYGYTF
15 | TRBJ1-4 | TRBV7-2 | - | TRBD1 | TGTGCCAGCAGCTCTACAGGGGGCTGGGATGAAAAACTGTTTTTT | CASSSTGGWDEKLFF
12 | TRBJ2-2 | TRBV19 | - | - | TGTGCCAGTAACCGGGCTTCCGGGGAGCTGTTTTTT | CASNRASGELFF
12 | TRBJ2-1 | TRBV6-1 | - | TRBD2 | TGTGCCAGCAGTTATCTACTAGCGGAGCAGTTCTTC | CASSYLLAEQFF
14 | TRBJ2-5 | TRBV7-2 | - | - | TGTGCCAGCAGCTTGGCTAGCTGGGGCGAGACCCAGTACTTC | CASSLASWGETQYF
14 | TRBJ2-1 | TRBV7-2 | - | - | TGTGCCAGCAGCTTAGCCGGCAGGGTCAATGAGCAGTTCTTC | CASSLAGRVNEQFF
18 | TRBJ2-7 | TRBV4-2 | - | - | TGTGCCAGCAGCCAAGATCCTTCCTCTAGGGTGATTTCCTACGAGCAGTACTTC | CASSQDPSSRVISYEQYF
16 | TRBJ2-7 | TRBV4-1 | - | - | TGCGCCAGCAGCCAAGATTACTCAGCAGGGACCTACGAGCAGTACTTC | CASSQDYSAGTYEQYF
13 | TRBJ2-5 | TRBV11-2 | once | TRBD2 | TGTGCCAGCAGGGTCCTCCAGCGGGGGACCCAGTACTTC | CASRVLQRGTQYF
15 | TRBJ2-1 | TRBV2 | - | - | TGTGCCAGCAGTGAAGGCGAGGCCCCCTACAATGAGCAGTTCTTC | CASSEGEAPYNEQFF
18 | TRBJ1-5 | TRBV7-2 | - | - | TGTGCCAGCAGCTTAGGTGGGTCAGGGGAAATTATCAATCAGCCCCAGCATTTT | CASSLGGSGEIINQPQHF
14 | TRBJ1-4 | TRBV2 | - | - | TGTGCCAGCAGGGCAGGGGTAACTAATGAAAAACTGTTTTTT | CASRAGVTNEKLFF
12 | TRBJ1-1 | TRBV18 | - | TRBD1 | TGTGCCAGCTCCGGACAGGCCCCGGCAGCTTTCTTT | CASSGQAPAAFF
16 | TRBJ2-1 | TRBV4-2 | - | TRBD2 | TGTGCCAGCAGCCAGGACTTAGCGGGAGGGCTGTGGGAGCAGTTCTTC | CASSQDLAGGLWEQFF
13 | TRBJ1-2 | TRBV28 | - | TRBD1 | TGTGCCACCACACCGGGACAGGCCTATGGCTACACCTTC | CATTPGQAYGYTF
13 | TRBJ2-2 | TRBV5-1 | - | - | TGCGCCAGCAGCGGAACAGGGACCGGGGAGCTGTTTTTT | CASSGTGTGELFF
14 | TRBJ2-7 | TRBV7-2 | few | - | TGTGCCAGCAGCTTAGCGGGGGGTTCCTACGAGCAGTACTTC | CASSLAGGSYEQYF
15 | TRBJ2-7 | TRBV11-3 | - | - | TGTGCCAGCAGCTTAGGACCCGGTAGAGGGCTCGAGCAGTACTTC | CASSLGPGRGLEQYF
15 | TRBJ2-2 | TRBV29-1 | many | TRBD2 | TGCAGCGTTGCTGGTGGTAGCGGGAGGGGCGGGGAGCTGTTTTTT | CSVAGGSGRGGELFF
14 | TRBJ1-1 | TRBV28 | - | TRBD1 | TGTGCCAGCACCTTGGCAGGGGGCAACACTGAAGCTTTCTTT | CASTLAGGNTEAFF
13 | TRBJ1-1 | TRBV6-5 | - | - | TGTGCCAGCAGTTCCAACGGCTGGTCTGAAGCTTTCTTT | CASSSNGWSEAFF
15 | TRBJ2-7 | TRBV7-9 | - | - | TGTGCCAGCAGCAATCATGGGGAGATGGTCTACGAGCAGTACTTC | CASSNHGEMVYEQYF
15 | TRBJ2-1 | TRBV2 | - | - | TGTGCCAGCAGGTTCCGGGCCCCCTTTTGCAATGAGCAGTTCTTC | CASRFRAPFCNEQFF
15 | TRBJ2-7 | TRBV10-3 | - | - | TGTGCCATCAGTGAGTGGAGTTTGACTAGTAAGGAGCAGTACTTC | CAISEWSLTSKEQYF
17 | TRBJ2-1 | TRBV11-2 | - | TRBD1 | TGTGCCAGCAGCACCCGGGACAGCGCTACCTCCTACAATGAGCAGTTCTTC | CASSTRDSATSYNEQFF
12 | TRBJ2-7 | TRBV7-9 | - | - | TGTGCCAGCAGTTCTCAGGGGCTCGAGCAGTACTTC | CASSSQGLEQYF
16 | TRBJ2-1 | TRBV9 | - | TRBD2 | TGTGCCAGCAGCGTAGCTACGGGACTAGCGTACAATGAGCAGTTCTTC | CASSVATGLAYNEQFF